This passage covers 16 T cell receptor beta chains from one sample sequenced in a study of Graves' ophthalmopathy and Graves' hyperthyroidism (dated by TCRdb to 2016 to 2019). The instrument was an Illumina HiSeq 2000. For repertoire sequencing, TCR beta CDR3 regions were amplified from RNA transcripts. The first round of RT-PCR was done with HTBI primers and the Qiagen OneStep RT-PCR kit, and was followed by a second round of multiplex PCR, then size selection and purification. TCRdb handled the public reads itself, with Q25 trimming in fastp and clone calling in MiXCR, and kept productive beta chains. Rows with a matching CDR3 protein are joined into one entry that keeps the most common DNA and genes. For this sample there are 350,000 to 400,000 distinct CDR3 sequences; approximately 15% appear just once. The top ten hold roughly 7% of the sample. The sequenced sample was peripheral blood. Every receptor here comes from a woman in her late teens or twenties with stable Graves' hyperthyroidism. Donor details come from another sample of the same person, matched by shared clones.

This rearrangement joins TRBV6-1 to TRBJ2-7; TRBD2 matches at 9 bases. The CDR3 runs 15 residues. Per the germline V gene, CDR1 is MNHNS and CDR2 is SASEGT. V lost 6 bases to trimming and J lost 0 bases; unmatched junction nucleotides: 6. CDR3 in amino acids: CASRDSGSVSYEQYF. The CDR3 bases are TGTGCCAGCAGGGATAGCGGGAGCGTCTCCTACGAGCAGTACTTC.

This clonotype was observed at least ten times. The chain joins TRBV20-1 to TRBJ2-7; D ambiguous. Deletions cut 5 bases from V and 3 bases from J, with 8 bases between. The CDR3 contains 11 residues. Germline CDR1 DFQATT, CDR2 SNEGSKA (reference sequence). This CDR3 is CSAGEDYEQYF. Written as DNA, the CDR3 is TGCAGTGCTGGGGAAGACTACGAGCAGTACTTC.

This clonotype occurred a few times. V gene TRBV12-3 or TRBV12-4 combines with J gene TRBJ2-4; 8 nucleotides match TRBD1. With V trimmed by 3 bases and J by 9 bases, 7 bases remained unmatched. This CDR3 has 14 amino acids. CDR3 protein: CASSFGQGGIIQYF. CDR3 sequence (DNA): TGTGCCAGCAGTTTCGGACAGGGCGGGATCATTCAGTACTTC.

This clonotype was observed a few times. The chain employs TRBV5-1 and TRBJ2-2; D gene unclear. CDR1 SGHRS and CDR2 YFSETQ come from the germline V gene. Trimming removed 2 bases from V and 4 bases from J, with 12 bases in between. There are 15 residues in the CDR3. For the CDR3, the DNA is TGCGCCAGCAGCTTTATTTTAGGGCCCACCGGGGAGCTGTTTTTT. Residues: CASSFILGPTGELFF. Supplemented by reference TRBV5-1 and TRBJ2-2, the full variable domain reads KAGVTQTPRYLIKTRGQQVTLSCSPISGHRSVSWYQQTPGQGLQFLFEYFSETQRNKGNFPGRFSGRQFSNSRSEMNVSTLELGDSALYLCASSFILGPTGELFFGEGSRLTVL.

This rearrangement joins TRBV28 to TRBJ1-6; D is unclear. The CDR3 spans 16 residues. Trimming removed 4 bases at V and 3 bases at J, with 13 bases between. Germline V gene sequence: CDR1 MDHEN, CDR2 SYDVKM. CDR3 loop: CASSSERTRYNSPLHF. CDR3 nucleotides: TGTGCCAGCAGTTCGGAACGGACTCGCTATAATTCACCCCTCCACTTT.

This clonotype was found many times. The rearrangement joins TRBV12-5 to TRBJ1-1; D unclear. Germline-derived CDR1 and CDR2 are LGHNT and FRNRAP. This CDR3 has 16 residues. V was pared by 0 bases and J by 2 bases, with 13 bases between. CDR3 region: CASGLVPDIANTEAFF. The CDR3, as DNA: TGTGCTAGTGGTTTGGTTCCAGATATTGCAAACACTGAAGCTTTCTTT.

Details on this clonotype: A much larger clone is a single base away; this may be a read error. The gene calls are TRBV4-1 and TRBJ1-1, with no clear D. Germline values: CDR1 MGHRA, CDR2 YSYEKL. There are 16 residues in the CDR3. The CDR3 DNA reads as TGCGCCAGCAGCGTAGCGCTTTTACGAGACGAGGCTGAAGCTTGCTTT. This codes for CASSVALLRDEAEACF.

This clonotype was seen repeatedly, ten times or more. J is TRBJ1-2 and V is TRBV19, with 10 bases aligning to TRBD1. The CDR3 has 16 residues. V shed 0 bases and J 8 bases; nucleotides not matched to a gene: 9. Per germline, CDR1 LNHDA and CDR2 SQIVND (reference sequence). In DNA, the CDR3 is TGTGCCAGTAGTATAGAGGGGACAGGGGTTGAAGGCGGCTACACCTTC. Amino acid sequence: CASSIEGTGVEGGYTF.

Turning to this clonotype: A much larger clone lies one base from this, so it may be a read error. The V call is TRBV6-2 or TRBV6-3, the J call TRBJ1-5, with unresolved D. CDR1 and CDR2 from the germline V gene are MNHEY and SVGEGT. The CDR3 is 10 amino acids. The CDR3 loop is CASWGQSQHF. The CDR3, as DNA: TGTGCCAGCTGGGGTCAGTCCCAGCATTTT.

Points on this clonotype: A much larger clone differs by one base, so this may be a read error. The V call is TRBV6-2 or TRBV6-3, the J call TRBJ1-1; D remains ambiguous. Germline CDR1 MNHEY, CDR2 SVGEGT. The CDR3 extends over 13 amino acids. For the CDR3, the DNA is TGTGCCAGCAGTCCAGTATTGAACACTGATGCTTTCTTT. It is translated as CASSPVLNTDAFF.

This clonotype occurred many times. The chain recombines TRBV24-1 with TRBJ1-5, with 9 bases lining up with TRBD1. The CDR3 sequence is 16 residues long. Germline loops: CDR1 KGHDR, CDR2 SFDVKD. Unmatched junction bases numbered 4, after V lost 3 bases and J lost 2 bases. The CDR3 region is CATSDGTGQRNQPQHF. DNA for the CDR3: TGTGCCACCAGTGATGGGACAGGGCAACGCAATCAGCCCCAGCATTTT.

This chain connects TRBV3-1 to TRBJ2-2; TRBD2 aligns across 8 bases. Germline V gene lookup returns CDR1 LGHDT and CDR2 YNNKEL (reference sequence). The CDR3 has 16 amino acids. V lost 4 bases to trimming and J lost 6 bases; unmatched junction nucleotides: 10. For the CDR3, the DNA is TGTGCCAGCAGCCGCCGACTAGCGAACCGGGCCGGGGAGCTGTTTTTT. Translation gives CASSRRLANRAGELFF.

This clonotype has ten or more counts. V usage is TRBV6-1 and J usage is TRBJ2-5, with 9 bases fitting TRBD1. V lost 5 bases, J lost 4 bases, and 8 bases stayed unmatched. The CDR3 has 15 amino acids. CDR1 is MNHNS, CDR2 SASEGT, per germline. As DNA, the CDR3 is TGTGCCAGCAGTCGTAAGCCGGGACAGGGAGAGACCCAGTACTTC. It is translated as CASSRKPGQGETQYF.

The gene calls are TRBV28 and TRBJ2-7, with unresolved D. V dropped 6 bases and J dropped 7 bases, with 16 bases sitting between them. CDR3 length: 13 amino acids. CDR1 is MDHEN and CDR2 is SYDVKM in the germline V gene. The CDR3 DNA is TGTGCCAGCAGCACGGGTTGGCATGGGGAGCAGTACTTC. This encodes CASSTGWHGEQYF.

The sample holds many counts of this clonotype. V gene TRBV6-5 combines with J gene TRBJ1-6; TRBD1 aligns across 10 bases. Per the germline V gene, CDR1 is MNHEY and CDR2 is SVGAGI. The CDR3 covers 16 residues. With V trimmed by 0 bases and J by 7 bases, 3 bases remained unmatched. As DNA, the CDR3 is TGTGCCAGCAGTTACTCGACGGGACAGGGGAATTCACCCCTCCACTTT. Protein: CASSYSTGQGNSPLHF.

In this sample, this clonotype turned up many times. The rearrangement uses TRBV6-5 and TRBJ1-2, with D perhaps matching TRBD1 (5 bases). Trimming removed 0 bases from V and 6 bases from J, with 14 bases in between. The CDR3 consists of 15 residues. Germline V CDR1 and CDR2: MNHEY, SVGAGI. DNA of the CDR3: TGTGCCAGCAGTTACTCGTTCGCAGGGTTGGATGGCTACACCTTC. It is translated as CASSYSFAGLDGYTF.